This TCR beta chain comes out of a study of CD8 T cells in ankylosing spondylitis. The sample holds a few counts of this clonotype. Antigen: not known. V was clipped by 3 bases and J by 0 bases; unmatched bases: 4. Germline loops: CDR1 KGHDR, CDR2 SFDVKD. The CDR3 spans 16 residues. General observations from the study: Seemingly distinctive of ankylosing spondylitis blood was a TCR beta motif formed by eight highly homologous variants.

Libraries of TCR beta came from quantitative 5'-RACE with molecular barcodes. TCRdb re-called the 5' RACE reads through MiXCR, storing one row per CDR3 protein. There are approximately 400,000 distinct CDR3 sequences in the sample; 20% to 30% occur only once, and 0.89% lies in the top ten. The gene calls are TRBV24-1 and TRBJ2-1; 7 bases agree with TRBD2. This sequence originates from a male donor with ankylosing spondylitis. The sequenced material came from blood, either unsorted or a sorted T cell fraction (not recorded which). The CDR3 nucleotides are TGTGCCACCAGTGATGTGTGGGAGGGCTCCTACAATGAGCAGTTCTTC. As protein: CATSDVWEGSYNEQFF.